The 20 T cell receptor beta chains in this list originate from one sample, sequenced in a study of metastatic and nonmetastatic thyroid tumors. Patients had received no treatment of any kind before thyroid surgery. TCRdb used MiXCR to call clones anew from the PCR reads. The sample records 3,000 to 5,000 clones, roughly a fifth being singletons. The sample was tumor tissue. These receptors were taken from a male donor with papillary thyroid cancer or a benign thyroid nodule (not recorded which). Some clones in this sample may be carry-over from other donors' samples.

This clone was detected ten times or more. The J gene is TRBJ2-3, the V gene TRBV28; TRBD1 aligns across 9 bases. Trimming took 5 bases from V and 2 from J; bases not matched to a gene: 8. The germline gives CDR1 MDHEN, CDR2 SYDVKM. The CDR3 runs to 16 residues. CDR3 sequence reads: CASSIHRGRVTDTQYF. CDR3 in DNA: TGTGCCAGCAGTATCCACAGGGGGCGAGTCACAGATACGCAGTATTTT.

The chain joins TRBV27 to TRBJ2-7; 10 nucleotides line up with TRBD2. V was clipped by 7 bases and J by 2 bases; unmatched bases: 14. The CDR3 has 17 residues. CDR1 is MNHEY, CDR2 SMNVEV, per germline (reference sequence). CDR3 amino acids: CASKTYEKSGRAYEQYF. The CDR3 nucleotides read TGTGCCAGCAAAACCTACGAAAAAAGCGGGAGGGCCTACGAGCAGTACTTC.

This clone appeared a single time. The rearrangement uses TRBV20-1 and TRBJ2-7; D is ambiguous. Germline CDR1 and CDR2: DFQATT and SNEGSKA (reference sequence). This CDR3 contains 12 residues. Deletions cut 3 bases from V and 6 bases from J, with 12 bases between. CDR3 loop: CSASPAKSEQYF. In DNA, the CDR3 is TGCAGTGCTAGTCCGGCGAAGAGCGAGCAGTACTTC.

Within the sample, this clone is medium-sized (0.01 to 0.1%). The chain uses TRBV11-3 and TRBJ2-7; 9 positions match TRBD1. Germline CDR1 reads SGHNT; CDR2 reads YENEEA. The CDR3 runs to 16 residues. Losses at the gene ends were 3 bases for V and 6 bases for J; bases not matched to a gene: 12. The CDR3 sequence is CASSFVAGTGRLEQYF. In nucleotides, the CDR3 is TGTGCCAGCAGCTTTGTGGCCGGGACAGGGAGGCTCGAGCAGTACTTC.

This clone turned up a few times. The chain has TRBV6-1 and TRBJ2-7; perhaps TRBD2 as D (5 bases). This CDR3 contains 12 residues. Germline CDR1 reads MNHNS; CDR2 reads SASEGT. V gave up 6 bases and J gave up 2 bases, with 8 bases separating them. The CDR3 DNA reads TGTGCCAGCAGAGGACTTGCCTACGAGCAGTACTTC. Residues: CASRGLAYEQYF.

CDR3 DNA: TGTGCCTGGACCAAGACGGGGAGATTCTACACCTTC. Amino acids: CAWTKTGRFYTF. The chain recombines TRBV30 with TRBJ1-2; D is uncertain. Trimming removed 4 bases at V and 10 bases at J, with 16 bases between. The CDR3 is 12 amino acids. Germline CDR1 and CDR2: GTSNPN and SVGIG (reference sequence).

In this sample, this clone turned up a few times. The chain joins TRBV6-1 to TRBJ2-2; 14 bases agree with TRBD2. Germline lookup yields CDR1 MNHNS and CDR2 SASEGT. The CDR3 totals 16 residues. V shed 5 bases and J 3 bases; nucleotides not matched to a gene: 2. The CDR3 DNA sequence: TGTGCCAGCAGTTGGGGACTAGCGGGAGACACCGGGGAGCTGTTTTTT. It encodes CASSWGLAGDTGELFF.

This clone has only a few counts. The V and J genes are TRBV27 and TRBJ2-1; 16 nucleotides line up with TRBD2. Per germline, CDR1 MNHEY and CDR2 SMNVEV (reference sequence). V lost 6 bases, J lost 2 bases, and 4 bases stayed unmatched. The CDR3 loop spans 17 amino acids. In DNA, the CDR3 is TGTGCCAGCAGCACGGGGACTAGCGGGAGGGCCTACAATGAGCAGTTCTTC. This translates into CASSTGTSGRAYNEQFF.

The genes are TRBV7-8 and TRBJ2-1; tentative D call: TRBD1 (5 bases). This CDR3 region has 15 residues. Looked up from germline, CDR1 is SGHVS and CDR2 is FQNEAQ. The V and J ends lost 4 bases and 0 bases respectively, with 10 bases between them. The CDR3 loop is CASSSTALSYNEQFF. The DNA for the CDR3 is TGTGCCAGCAGCTCGACAGCACTCTCCTACAATGAGCAGTTCTTC.

This sequence joins TRBV20-1 and TRBJ2-2; 11 bases are shared with TRBD2. Germline CDR1 reads DFQATT; CDR2 reads SNEGSKA (reference sequence). Trimming removed 5 bases from V and 4 bases from J; junction bases left unmatched: 9. This CDR3 region has 16 residues. The CDR3 DNA sequence: TGCAGTGCTCCGGGACTAGCGGCCGCCGGCACCGGGGAGCTGTTTTTT. The encoded protein is CSAPGLAAAGTGELFF.

This rearrangement joins TRBV6-2 or TRBV6-3 to TRBJ2-1; either TRBD1 or TRBD2 may supply D (6 bases each). The V end lost 6 bases, the J end lost 7 bases, and 19 bases lay between the germline ends. Germline V lookup: CDR1 MNHEY, CDR2 SVGEGT. This CDR3 region has 15 residues. The CDR3 here is CASRRDNLDPNEQFF. The CDR3 coding sequence is TGTGCCAGCAGGCGGGACAACCTAGACCCAAATGAGCAGTTCTTC.

This clone rates as medium-sized. The rearrangement links TRBV20-1 to TRBJ1-2; D is ambiguous. Per the germline V gene, CDR1 is DFQATT and CDR2 is SNEGSKA (reference sequence). The CDR3 consists of 15 residues. V lost 3 bases, J lost 6 bases, and 20 bases lay in between. CDR3 DNA: TGCAGTGCTAGGCCCCCAGGCGGGCTCCAAGATGGCTACACCTTC. Translating gives CSARPPGGLQDGYTF.

This clone qualifies as medium-sized. This chain joins TRBV5-1 and TRBJ1-2; the match to TRBD1 covers 8 bases. Trimming at V came to 4 bases and at J to 5 bases, leaving 10 bases not matched to a gene. Per germline, CDR1 SGHRS and CDR2 YFSETQ. The CDR3 spans 15 residues. This chain's CDR3 is CASSAGQGLEYGYTF. The CDR3 nucleotides are TGCGCCAGCAGCGCCGGACAGGGTCTAGAGTATGGCTACACCTTC.

This clone was picked up a small number of times. The J gene is TRBJ2-7, the V gene TRBV12-3 or TRBV12-4; TRBD1 matches 9 bases. There are 14 residues in the CDR3. V gave up 5 bases and J gave up 6 bases; unmatched junction bases: 8. The CDR3 DNA sequence: TGTGCCAGCAGTCTGACGGGACAGGGATCCGAGCAGTACTTC. This encodes CASSLTGQGSEQYF.

This clone was recorded at least ten times. This may be a read error: a much more frequent sequence differs by one nucleotide. The chain has TRBV10-1 and TRBJ1-3; D unclear. The V and J ends lost 10 bases and 9 bases respectively, with 13 bases between them. The CDR3 consists of 11 residues. Germline assignment: CDR1 WNHNN and CDR2 SYGVQD (reference sequence). The CDR3, as DNA: TGCGCCACGCAAGATTTGGTCACCATATATTTT. Translating it yields CATQDLVTIYF.

The chain carries TRBV30 and TRBJ2-1; TRBD1 is a possible D gene (5 bases). This CDR3 is built from 13 residues. V was clipped by 4 bases and J by 9 bases, with 16 bases between them. The germline V gene encodes CDR1 GTSNPN and CDR2 SVGIG (reference sequence). In DNA form, the CDR3 reads TGTGCCTGGAAAAATGGGCAGGGCGGTGAGCAGTTCTTC. It encodes CAWKNGQGGEQFF.

In its sample, this clone was seen many times. V is TRBV20-1 and J is TRBJ2-3, with 7 bases fitting TRBD2. CDR1 and CDR2 (germline): DFQATT, SNEGSKA (reference sequence). With 6 bases clipped from V and 3 bases from J, the junction kept 21 bases outside the gene matches. This CDR3 is built from 18 residues. As DNA, the CDR3 is TGCAGTGCGATCCCCCTTGGTGGTCGGGAGGAGAGTACAGATACGCAGTATTTT. It specifies CSAIPLGGREESTDTQYF.

Many counts were recorded for this clone. The chain couples TRBV28 to TRBJ2-7; D possibly corresponds to TRBD1 (7 bases). The V end was cut by 3 bases, the J end by 4 bases, with 16 bases between. CDR1 and CDR2 (germline): MDHEN, SYDVKM. The CDR3 spans 15 residues. The CDR3 DNA is TGTGCCAGCAGTTTCCAGGTGACAGGGAGGTACGAGCAGTACTTC. Its protein product is CASSFQVTGRYEQYF. The whole variable domain, remainder taken from reference TRBV28 and TRBJ2-7, is DVKVTQSSRYLVKRTGEKVFLECVQDMDHENMFWYRQDPGLGLRLIYFSYDVKMKEKGDIPEGYSVSREKKERFSLILESASTNQTSMYLCASSFQVTGRYEQYFGPGTRLTVT.

This clone was recorded many times. This rearrangement joins TRBV11-2 to TRBJ2-5; no clear D. Germline V gene lookup returns CDR1 SGHAT and CDR2 FQNNGV. The germline V and J ends were trimmed by 1 base and 14 bases, with 14 bases remaining between them. The CDR3 has 12 amino acids. The CDR3 region has the DNA TGTGCCAGCAGCTTAGGTCAGGTTATCCGTTACTTC. Protein sequence: CASSLGQVIRYF.

The rearrangement links TRBV5-4 to TRBJ2-7; D unclear. The CDR3 loop spans 13 amino acids. From germline, CDR1 is SGHNT and CDR2 YYREEE (reference sequence). Trimming stripped 3 bases from V and 0 bases from J, with 7 bases between. CDR3 DNA sequence: TGTGCCAGCAGCTCGGACGGCTCCTACGAGCAGTACTTC. Translated, it gives CASSSDGSYEQYF.